The entry below describes one T cell receptor beta chain. It lacks a known antigen. No base-level quality is on record; no much larger clone is a single base apart. The record originates from a study of cytomegalovirus exposure and HLA in healthy donors (TCRdb year 2017). Context from the whole study: An earlier analysis of several hundred of the donors reported around 280 Gb of sequence data and 95 million to 120 million unique TCR beta sequences obtained from some 200 million T cells. About 280 gigabases of sequencing data and around 88 million unique TCR sequences made up an early release that covered several hundred HLA-typed donors. Of the 300 to 500 genotyped donors, over 80% were placed in the genetic ancestry cluster associated with self-reported Caucasian donors. The study was designed to test whether signatures of past pathogen exposure could be identified by cataloging public T cell receptors. Using immunosequencing, the study profiled T cell repertoires from around 680 subjects and related those repertoires to cytomegalovirus serostatus. Along with the approximately 650-subject first cohort, a separate validation cohort of roughly 110 different subjects was used. To predict cytomegalovirus infection status, the study brought together high-throughput TCR immunosequencing, statistical association of individual TCRs with disease status, and machine learning. In a later analysis, previously published TCR beta repertoires from 670 or so donors were re-analyzed and high-resolution HLA genotyping was added so that TCR occurrence patterns could be studied. The later analysis used no new phenotypic data to find candidate immune exposures, relying instead on TCR beta sequences and their occurrence across donors. An earlier analysis of a few hundred of the donors applied high-throughput TCR beta sequencing to assess whether each TCR beta V gene segment acted as functional or pseudogenic. Donor age, sex, ethnicity and CMV serostatus were compiled together with the repertoire data. In a later genetic analysis, genome-wide SNP genotypes for about 55% of the roughly 670 donors were used, and that subset was treated as a discovery cohort. Every repertoire in the discovery cohort had been generated on one and the same sequencing platform. Both class I and class II loci were covered by HLA typing, at four-digit resolution. Typing coverage differed by locus: A, B, C, DRB1 and DQB1 were typed in roughly 629-640 donors, DQA1 in around 500, DPA1 in around 600, and DPB1 in around 440. A handful of DR-DQ haplotypes were treated as single units for association and clustering because of strong linkage in the cohort. Among 300 to 500 genotyped donors of the cohort, an average of roughly 230,000 unique TCR beta nucleotide sequences was sequenced per donor, of which roughly 17% were non-productive. Study-wide conclusions, independent of this receptor: Because counts were too low, about 18 rarely observed V segments, including chromosome 9 orphons, were excluded from the earlier analysis of under 650 of the donors. The study gave a list of 150 to 200 TCR beta chains associated with cytomegalovirus. In a later analysis, TCR association rates were found to vary across HLA loci, with the most associated TCRs seen for DRB1 alleles and the fewest for HLA-C alleles. The presence/absence analyses assumed that sequencing depth was roughly uniform across donors, and that assumption may not be true. In a later analysis, several top co-occurrence clusters were reported to appear linked to parvovirus B19, influenza, CMV and Epstein-Barr virus. The only immune exposure information available for the cohort was CMV serostatus. In both the original and validation cohorts, the classifier was reported to diagnose cytomegalovirus status with high specificity and sensitivity. The 87-base-pair reads could not distinguish some IMGT-functional V segments, including TRBV6-2 and TRBV6-3, so those segments were excluded. The sequencing pipeline was judged likely to have produced a cluster of highly shared sequence variants as a technical artifact. In vitro tests confirmed that three of the cytomegalovirus-associated TCR beta chains recognize cytomegalovirus antigens. Assigning TCR associations to individual alleles was difficult when HLA alleles, especially DR and DQ, strongly co-occurred. The cohort was sequenced for TCR beta chains only, and without alpha or paired-chain data the features that could be detected were limited. A later analysis found that HLA-associated TCR beta chains were more clonally expanded and had lower generation probabilities than equally common non-associated chains. An earlier analysis of around 540 of the donors showed that most TCR beta V segments appeared in productive rearrangements either about 90% or about 30% of the time, which broadly matched IMGT annotations. Because HLA typing was missing for some donors at each locus, association tests included only the typed subset. A later analysis found that most CMV-associated TCR beta chains appeared HLA-restricted, with HLA associations seemingly driven largely by CMV exposure. The authors suggested that the approach could potentially be generalized to other disease states and immunological phenotypes. In a later analysis, 16,951 TCR beta sequences were associated with specific HLA alleles at a false discovery rate of 0.05. In a later genetic analysis, fewer N-insertions in productive TCRs were reported among donors in an Asian-associated ancestry cluster than the approximately 710-donor mean. Linkage disequilibrium might explain the correlated functional status among segregating V segments, but an unknown experimental factor could not be ruled out. Most TCR sequences were seen in very few donors, while some public TCRs were found in many individuals. In a later genetic analysis, a missense DCLRE1C variant was associated with V-gene and J-gene trimming of TCR beta chains, and the association was replicated in an independent cohort. A further reported finding was that TCR beta sequences accurately predicted the HLA-A and HLA-B alleles for most subjects in the first cohort.

Library creation used the immunoSEQ multiplex PCR assay. For the multiplex PCR, a mixture combining 60 forward primers for TCR Vbeta segments and 13 reverse primers for TCR Jbeta segments was used. The CDR3 region of rearranged TCR beta genes was amplified from genomic DNA with a multiplex PCR assay. Amplified TCR beta libraries were sequenced as 87-base-pair reads on the Illumina HiSeq System. The source study handled its data this way. In a later analysis, tens of millions of unique TCR beta chains were counted across the approximately 620 repertoires, and approximately 11 million of these chains were shared by at least two donors. Raw reads were error-corrected and collapsed into unique sequences with a nearest-neighbor algorithm that merged closely related sequences to remove PCR and sequencing errors. V, D and J gene segments were assigned by aligning CDR3 sequences to IMGT reference sequences. For a sequence to be retained, at least a six-nucleotide match to both a V gene segment and a J gene segment was required. Rearrangements were called productive when the CDR3 lacked stop codons and stayed in frame with V and J; all others were non-productive. CDR3 was defined according to IMGT convention as the region running from the second conserved V-encoded cysteine to the conserved J-encoded phenylalanine. In an earlier analysis of 500 to 650 of the donors, sequences lacking an unambiguous match to a single V gene segment were excluded. In an earlier analysis of approximately 500 of the donors, a V segment was called functional when productive rearrangements were above 56.7%, and segregating when the standard deviation between donors exceeded 5%. A statistical classification framework was built to diagnose cytomegalovirus status from the catalog of TCR beta chain sequences. V and J gene assignment, in a later analysis, came from comparing TCR nucleotide sequences with IMGT/GENE-DB human TR gene sequences. The TCRdist pipeline was used in a later analysis to assign CDR3 sequences and most-parsimonious VDJ recombination scenarios. In a later analysis, each TCR beta chain was defined by its CDR3 amino acid sequence together with its V-gene family, and reads without a unique V-gene family were excluded. To address suspected cross-contamination and a sequencing artifact, a later analysis removed approximately 590 highly shared, low-generation-probability nucleotide sequences. For each public chain, a later analysis derived a clonal expansion index from normalized ranks of inferred template counts within each repertoire. Generation probabilities in a later analysis came from a VDJ recombination model fitted to out-of-frame rearrangements, and those results were checked against IGoR. Hypergeometric tests were used in a later analysis to score TCR-TCR, TCR-HLA and TCR-CMV co-occurrence, with a repertoire-size bias correction applied to the TCR pairs. False discovery rates were estimated in a later analysis by permuting HLA or CMV assignments 20 times. A later analysis grouped co-occurring TCRs with DBSCAN, adding TCRdist sequence similarity when clustering within HLA-allele-positive subsets. Repertoires with fewer than 30,000 or more than 120,000 public chains were left out of co-occurrence clustering, as were roughly five repertoires with anomalous nucleotide sharing. TCRdb obtained this table from immuneACCESS and retained in-frame rearrangements with V and J assigned. These tables miss some clones; where compared with another copy, unresolved V genes account for less than half of the shortfall, and the remainder is unexplained. V and J calls and clone size follow that table, whereas D and trimming were derived from the DNA. Present in this sample are 50,000 to 60,000 clones, around 78% of which were seen just once. The ten largest clonotypes hold more than 1.4% of the sample.

The junction shows trimming of 3 bases on V and 5 bases on J, and the gene matches do not reach 16 bases of it. The germline V gene encodes CDR1 SGDLS and CDR2 YYNGEE. The CDR3 holds 17 amino acids from the cysteine to the phenylalanine. Only the CDR3 DNA stays, 51 bases, in frame from base 1. The cohort was made up of about 610 healthy bone marrow donors. All cohort members were sampled while nominally healthy, although unrecorded immune exposures were likely present. The donor was CMV seronegative and was included in the group of a few hundred seronegative cohort members. A peripheral blood sample was collected from each donor, and TCR beta sequencing was performed on peripheral blood mononuclear cells. Genomic DNA was extracted from the blood cell samples with the Qiagen DNeasy Blood Extraction Kit.

Sequenced input: PBMCs. This chain is built from TRBV9 and TRBJ1-2; TRBD1 aligns with 7 central bases. The sequence derives from a female donor in good health and CMV-seronegative. CDR3 protein: CASSARHRGEGSYGYTF. Read as DNA, the sequence is TGTGCCAGCAGCGCCCGCCACAGGGGAGAAGGTTCGTATGGCTACACCTTC.